This T cell receptor (beta chain) was observed in a study of blood T cells in healthy people across ages. Study-level information: T cells yielded about one barcoded beta molecule per two cells through template switching. Broader study findings: Estimated diversity that came from one million T cells was considered an underestimate. Unsorted PBMCs blocked a conclusive comparison of naive and antigen-experienced cells.

Next came a second PCR, run for about 7 to 11 cycles, which used a sample-barcoded 5' primer along with a J-beta primer mix. Via MiXCR, TCRdb re-called the 5' RACE reads, giving one row per CDR3 protein. This repertoire shows about 2 million distinct CDR3 sequences, 49% found once; its top ten account for 2% to 2.5%. The total RNA that was extracted per sample amounted to at least 5 micrograms. The CDR3 is 17 amino acids. The ends lost 5 bases at V and 5 bases at J; junction bases unmatched: 16. The V gene's germline CDR1 is SEHNR and CDR2 FQNEAQ (reference sequence). This clonotype showed up just once. Its specificity is not known.

The receptor comes from a woman in her thirties or forties in good health. J is TRBJ2-7 and V is TRBV7-9, with TRBD1 matching 9 bases. Sequences were obtained from blood. CDR3 nucleotide sequence: TGTGCCAGCAGCCTCGGACCGGGACAGGGTTTCGTTCACGAGCAGTACTTC. This translates into CASSLGPGQGFVHEQYF.